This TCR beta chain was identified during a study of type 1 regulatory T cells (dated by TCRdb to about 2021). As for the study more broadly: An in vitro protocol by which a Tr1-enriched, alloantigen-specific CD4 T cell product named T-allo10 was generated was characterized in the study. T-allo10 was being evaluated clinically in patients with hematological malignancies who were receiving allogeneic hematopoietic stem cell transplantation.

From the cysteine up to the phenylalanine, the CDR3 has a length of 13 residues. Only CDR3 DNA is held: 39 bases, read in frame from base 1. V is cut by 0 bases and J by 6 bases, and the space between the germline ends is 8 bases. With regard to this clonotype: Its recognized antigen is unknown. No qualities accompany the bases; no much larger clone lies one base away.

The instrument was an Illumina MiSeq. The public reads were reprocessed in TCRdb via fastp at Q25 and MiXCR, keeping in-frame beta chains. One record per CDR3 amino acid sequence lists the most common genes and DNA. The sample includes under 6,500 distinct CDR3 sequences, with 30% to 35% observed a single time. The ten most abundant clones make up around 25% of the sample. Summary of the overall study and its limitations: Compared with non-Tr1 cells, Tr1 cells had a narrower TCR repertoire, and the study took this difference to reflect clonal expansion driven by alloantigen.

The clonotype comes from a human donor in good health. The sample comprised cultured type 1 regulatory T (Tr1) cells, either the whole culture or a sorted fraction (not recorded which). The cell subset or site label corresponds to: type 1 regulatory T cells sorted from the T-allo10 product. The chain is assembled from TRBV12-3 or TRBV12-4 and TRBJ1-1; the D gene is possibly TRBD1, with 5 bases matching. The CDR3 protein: CASSLAGGSEAFF. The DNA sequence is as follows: TGTGCCAGCAGTTTAGCTGGGGGGTCTGAAGCTTTCTTT.